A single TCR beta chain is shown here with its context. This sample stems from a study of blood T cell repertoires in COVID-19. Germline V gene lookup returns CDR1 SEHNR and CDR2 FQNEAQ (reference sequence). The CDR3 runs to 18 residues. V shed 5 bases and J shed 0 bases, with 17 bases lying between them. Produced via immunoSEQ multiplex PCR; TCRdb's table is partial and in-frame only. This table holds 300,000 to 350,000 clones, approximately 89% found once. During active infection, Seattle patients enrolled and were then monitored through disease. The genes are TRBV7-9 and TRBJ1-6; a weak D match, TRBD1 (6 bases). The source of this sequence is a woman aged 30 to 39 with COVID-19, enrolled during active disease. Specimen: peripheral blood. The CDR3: CASSRTEQWSSYNSPLHF. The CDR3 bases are TGTGCCAGCAGCAGGACAGAGCAATGGAGCTCCTATAATTCACCCCTCCACTTT.